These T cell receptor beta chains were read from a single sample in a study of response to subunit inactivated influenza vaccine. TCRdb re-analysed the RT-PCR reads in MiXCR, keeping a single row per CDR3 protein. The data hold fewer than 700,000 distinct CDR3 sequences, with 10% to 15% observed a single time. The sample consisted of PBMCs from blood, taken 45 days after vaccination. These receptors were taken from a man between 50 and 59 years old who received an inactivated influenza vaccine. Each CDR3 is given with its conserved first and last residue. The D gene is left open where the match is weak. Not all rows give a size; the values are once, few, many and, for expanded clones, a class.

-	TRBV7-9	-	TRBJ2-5	TGTGCCAGCAGCTCCTTCCGGGACCCGTCGGCCCAGTACTTC	CASSSFRDPSAQYF
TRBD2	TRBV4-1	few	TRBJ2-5	TGCGCCAGCAGCCAGACGGGACTAGCGTTGGAGACCCAGTACTTC	CASSQTGLALETQYF
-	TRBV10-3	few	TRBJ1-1	TGTGCCATCTCAGCGGCGGTAACAGGCACTGAAGCTTTCTTT	CAISAAVTGTEAFF
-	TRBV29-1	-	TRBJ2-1	TGCAGCGTGTTGGGTCCTGGGGTAACTATAGGTGAGCAGTTCTTC	CSVLGPGVTIGEQFF
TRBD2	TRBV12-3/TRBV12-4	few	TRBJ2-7	TGTGCCAGCAGTTTGGCATCGGGGGGGAGTGATCGATACGAGCAGTACTTC	CASSLASGGSDRYEQYF
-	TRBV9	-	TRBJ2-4	TGTGCCAGCAGCGTTGGAAGCCCCGGGGACATTCAGTACTTC	CASSVGSPGDIQYF
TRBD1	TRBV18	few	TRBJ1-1	TGTGCCAGCTCCCGTCAGGGGGGAGGGGGTGAAGCTTTCTTT	CASSRQGGGGEAFF
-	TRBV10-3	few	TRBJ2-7	TGTGCCATCAGTGGCGGCAGCCTGAGATCCTACGAGCAGTACTTC	CAISGGSLRSYEQYF
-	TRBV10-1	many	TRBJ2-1	TGCGCCAGCAGTGAGGGGGATGAGCAGTTCTTC	CASSEGDEQFF
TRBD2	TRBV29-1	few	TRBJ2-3	TGCAGCGTGAGGACTAGCCTTAACCTAGATACGCAGTATTTT	CSVRTSLNLDTQYF
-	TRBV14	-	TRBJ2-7	TGTGCCAGCAGCTTCACCGGGCCCAACTACGAGCAGTACTTC	CASSFTGPNYEQYF
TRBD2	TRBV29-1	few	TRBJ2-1	TGCAGCGTTGGGACTAGCGGGAGGGTGGAGGGGATCTTC	CSVGTSGRVEGIF
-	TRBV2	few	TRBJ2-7	TGTGCCAGCAGTGCTCACCCTGGGACTCTCGAGCAGTACTTC	CASSAHPGTLEQYF
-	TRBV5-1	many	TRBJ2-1	TGCGCCAGCAGCTTGTCGGGGGCATACAATGAGCAGTTCTTC	CASSLSGAYNEQFF
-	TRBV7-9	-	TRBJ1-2	TGTGCCAGCAGGTCAGGGGAAGGCTATGGCTACACCTTC	CASRSGEGYGYTF
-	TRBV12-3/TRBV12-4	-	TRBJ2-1	TGTGCCAGCAGTTCCCACCCCCGCTCCTACAATGAGCAGTTCTTC	CASSSHPRSYNEQFF
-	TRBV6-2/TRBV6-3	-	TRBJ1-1	TGTGCCAGCAGTCGGGTGGAGAACACTGAAGCTTTCTTT	CASSRVENTEAFF
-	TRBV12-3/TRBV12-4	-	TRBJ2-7	TGTGCCAGCACCACCGCGAGGGCCAAAGGGGCTTACGAGCAGTACTTC	CASTTARAKGAYEQYF
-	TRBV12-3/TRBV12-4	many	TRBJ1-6	TGTGCCAGCAGTTTAGGTTTGCAGAGCTCCTATAATTCACCCCTCCACTTT	CASSLGLQSSYNSPLHF
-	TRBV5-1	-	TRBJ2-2	TGCGCCAGCAGCTTGATGTCAGCCACCGGGGAGCTGTTTTTT	CASSLMSATGELFF
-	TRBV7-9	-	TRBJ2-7	TGTGCCAGCAGCTTAAGGCGGGACAGAACAAGCGAGCAGTACTTC	CASSLRRDRTSEQYF
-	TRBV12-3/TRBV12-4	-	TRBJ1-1	TGTGCCAGCAGTTTAGGGGCCAGATCCGAAGCTTTCTTT	CASSLGARSEAFF
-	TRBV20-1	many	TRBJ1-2	TGCAGTGCTAGAGATCCCGGGGATTATGGCTACACCTTC	CSARDPGDYGYTF